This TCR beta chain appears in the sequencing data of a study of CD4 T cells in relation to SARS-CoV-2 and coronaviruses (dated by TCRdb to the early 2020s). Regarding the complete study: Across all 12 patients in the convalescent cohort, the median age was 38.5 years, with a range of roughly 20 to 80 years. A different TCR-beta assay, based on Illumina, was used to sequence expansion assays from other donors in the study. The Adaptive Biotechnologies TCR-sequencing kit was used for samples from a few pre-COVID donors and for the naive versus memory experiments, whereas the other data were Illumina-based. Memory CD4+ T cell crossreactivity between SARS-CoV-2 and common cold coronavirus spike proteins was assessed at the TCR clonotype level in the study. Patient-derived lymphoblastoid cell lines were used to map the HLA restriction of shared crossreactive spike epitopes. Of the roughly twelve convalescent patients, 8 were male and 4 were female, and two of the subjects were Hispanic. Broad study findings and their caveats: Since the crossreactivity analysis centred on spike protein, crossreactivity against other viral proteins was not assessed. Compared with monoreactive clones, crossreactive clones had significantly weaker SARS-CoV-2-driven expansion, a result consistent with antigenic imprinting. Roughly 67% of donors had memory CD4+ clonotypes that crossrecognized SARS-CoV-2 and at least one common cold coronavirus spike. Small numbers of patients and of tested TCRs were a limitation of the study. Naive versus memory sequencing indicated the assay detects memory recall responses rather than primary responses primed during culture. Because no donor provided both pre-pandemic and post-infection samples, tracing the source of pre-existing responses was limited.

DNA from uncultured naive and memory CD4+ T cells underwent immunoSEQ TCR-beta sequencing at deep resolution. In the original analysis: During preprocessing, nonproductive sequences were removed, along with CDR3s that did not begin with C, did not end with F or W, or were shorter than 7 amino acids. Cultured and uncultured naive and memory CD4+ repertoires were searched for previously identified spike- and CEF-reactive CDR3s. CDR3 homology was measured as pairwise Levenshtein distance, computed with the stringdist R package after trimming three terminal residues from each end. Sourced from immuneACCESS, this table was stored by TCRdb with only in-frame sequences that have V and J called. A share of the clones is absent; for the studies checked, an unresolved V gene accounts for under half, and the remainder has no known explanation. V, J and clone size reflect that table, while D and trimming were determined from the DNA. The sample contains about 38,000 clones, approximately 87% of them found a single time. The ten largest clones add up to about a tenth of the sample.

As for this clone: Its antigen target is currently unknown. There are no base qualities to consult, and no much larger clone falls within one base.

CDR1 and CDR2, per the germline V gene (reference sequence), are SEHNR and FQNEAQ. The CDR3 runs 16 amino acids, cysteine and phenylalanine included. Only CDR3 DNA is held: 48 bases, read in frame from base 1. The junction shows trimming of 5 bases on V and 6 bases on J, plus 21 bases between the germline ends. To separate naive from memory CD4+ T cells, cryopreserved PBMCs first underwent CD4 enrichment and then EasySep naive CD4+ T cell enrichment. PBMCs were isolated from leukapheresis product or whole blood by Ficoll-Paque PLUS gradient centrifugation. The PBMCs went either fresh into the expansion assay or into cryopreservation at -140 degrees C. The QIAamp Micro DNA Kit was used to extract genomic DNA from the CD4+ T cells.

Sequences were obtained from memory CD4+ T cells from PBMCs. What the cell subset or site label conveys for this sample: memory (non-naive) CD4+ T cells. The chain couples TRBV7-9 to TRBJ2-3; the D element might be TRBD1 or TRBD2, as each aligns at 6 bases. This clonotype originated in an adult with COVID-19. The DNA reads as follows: TGTGCCAGCAGCGGACGCTATAGGGGGGCAGGGGATACGCAGTATTTT. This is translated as CASSGRYRGAGDTQYF.